This entry is about one TCR beta chain. This clonotype was picked up a small number of times. This receptor's antigen is unknown. Base-call qualities are not available, and no considerably larger clone is one nucleotide away. Receptor libraries were prepared by PCR. Instrument used: Illumina HiSeq 2500. TCR library preparation used molecular barcoding, with unique molecular identifiers applied to normalize quantification of the TCRbeta repertoire. TCRdb trimmed public reads at Q25 via fastp, called clones via MiXCR and kept in-frame beta chains. Each record represents a unique CDR3 protein, reported with the most common genes and DNA among its rows. This sample has about 540,000 distinct CDR3 sequences in its table, and roughly a quarter of those were observed once. In total, the top ten clones hold about a third of the sample. This entry is derived from a study of T-cell reconstitution after alpha-beta-depleted transplantation in children (dated by TCRdb to about 2016). For context, the study as a whole: Using TCR repertoire profiling, the study quantitatively followed how T-cell immune reconstitution unfolded in children after TCRalphabeta/CD19-depleted allogeneic hematopoietic cell transplantation. The paper as a whole reports these results and caveats: About two months after transplant, the apparently early recovery of alphabetaT-cell counts reportedly depended on just several hundred clones that had expanded rapidly and came from non-depleted graft cells. The frequencies of hyperexpanded clones fell over the following months, and after one year, T-cell counts and TCRbeta diversity were mostly attributed to newly produced T cells. In some patients, the high TCRbeta diversity seen at day 60 was put down to recipient T cells and intrathymic progenitors that had survived conditioning.

Germline trimming amounts to 2 bases on V and 3 bases on J, with 4 as the count of junction bases outside the gene matches. CDR1 MNHEY and CDR2 SVGAGI were looked up in the germline V gene. From its cysteine to its phenylalanine, the CDR3 spans 15 amino acids. The retained sequence is limited to the CDR3, 45 bases, with the frame set at the first base. The sample's treatment or condition label, decoded: allogeneic hematopoietic cell transplantation with graft depleted of TCRalphabeta T cells and CD19 B cells. Transplant recipients were children who received TCRalphabeta/CD19-depleted allogeneic hematopoietic cell grafts.

This receptor was identified in a boy younger than two with Wiskott-Aldrich syndrome, due to receive a stem cell transplant. Recombination connected TRBV6-5 to TRBJ2-5, with 9 bases matching TRBD2. The material sequenced was PBMCs, taken before TCRalphabeta/CD19-depleted stem cell transplant. The base sequence is TGTGCCAGCAGTTACCGACTAGCGGAGGAAGAGACCCAGTACTTC. This is translated as CASSYRLAEEETQYF.